This T cell receptor beta chain came from a study of blood T cell repertoires in COVID-19. Study at large: T cells, B-cell-depleted T cells, or PBMCs supplied cDNA or gDNA.

Clones were sequenced by immunoSEQ multiplex PCR, and TCRdb holds only the in-frame ones, with some missing. The data show roughly 100,000 clones, roughly 92% seen once. This clone is a singleton in its sample. The CDR3 sequence is 15 residues long. Germline V gene data show CDR1 as MNHEY and CDR2 as SVGAGI. Deletions cut 0 bases from V and 8 bases from J, with 11 bases between. The sample taken for sequencing was peripheral blood. This clonotype was sampled from a woman aged 45 to 65 with COVID-19, enrolled during active disease. This sequence joins TRBV6-5 and TRBJ1-6, with D perhaps TRBD1 (5 bases). CDR3 amino acids: CASSYSRTGDSPLHF. The CDR3 DNA is TGTGCCAGCAGTTACTCGAGGACGGGGGATTCACCCCTCCACTTT.